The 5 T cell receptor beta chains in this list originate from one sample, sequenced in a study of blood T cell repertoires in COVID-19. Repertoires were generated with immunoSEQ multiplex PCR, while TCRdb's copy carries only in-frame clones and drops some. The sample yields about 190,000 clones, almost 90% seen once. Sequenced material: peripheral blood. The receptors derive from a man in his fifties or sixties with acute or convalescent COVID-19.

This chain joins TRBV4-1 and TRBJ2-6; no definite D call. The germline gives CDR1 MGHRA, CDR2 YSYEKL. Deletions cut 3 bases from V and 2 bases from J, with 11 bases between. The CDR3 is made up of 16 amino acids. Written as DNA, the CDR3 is TGCGCCAGCAGCCAGAGGTTCGGCCCTGGGGCCAACGTCCTGACTTTC. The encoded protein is CASSQRFGPGANVLTF.

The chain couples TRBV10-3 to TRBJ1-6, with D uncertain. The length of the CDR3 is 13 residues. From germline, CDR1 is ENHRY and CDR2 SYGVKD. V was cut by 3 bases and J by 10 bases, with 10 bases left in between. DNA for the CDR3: TGTGCCATCAGTGATGGAGGTTACTCACCCCTCCACTTT. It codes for CAISDGGYSPLHF.

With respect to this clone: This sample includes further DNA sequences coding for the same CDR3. Here the CDR3 DNA reads TGTGCCAGCAGCCAAGTCAGGAACACTGAAGCTTTCTTT. This encodes CASSQVRNTEAFF. This sequence joins TRBV3-1 (or the pseudogene TRBV3-2) and TRBJ1-1, with unresolved D. V was shortened by 1 base and J by 1 base, with 4 bases between the two germline ends. The CDR3 has 13 amino acids. Germline V lookup: CDR1 LGHDT, CDR2 YNNKEL (reference sequence).

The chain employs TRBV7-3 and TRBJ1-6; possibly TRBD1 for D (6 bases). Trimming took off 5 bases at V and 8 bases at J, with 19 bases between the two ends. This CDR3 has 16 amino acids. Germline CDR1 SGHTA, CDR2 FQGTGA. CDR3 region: CASSLRPPGQYSPLHF. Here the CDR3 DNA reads TGTGCCAGCAGCCTTAGGCCCCCCGGACAGTATTCACCCCTCCACTTT. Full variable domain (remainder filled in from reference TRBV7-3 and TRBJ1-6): GAGVSQTPSNKVTEKGKYVELRCDPISGHTALYWYRQSLGQGPEFLIYFQGTGAADDSGLPNDRFFAVRPEGSVSTLKIQRTERGDSAVYLCASSLRPPGQYSPLHFGNGTRLTVT.

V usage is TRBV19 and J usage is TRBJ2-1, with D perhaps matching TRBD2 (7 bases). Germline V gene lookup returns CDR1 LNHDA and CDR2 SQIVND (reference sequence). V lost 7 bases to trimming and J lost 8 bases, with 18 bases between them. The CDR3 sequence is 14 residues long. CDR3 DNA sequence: TGTGCCAGTACTGGGCGTGGGAGGGGGTATGAGCAGTTCTTC. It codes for CASTGRGRGYEQFF. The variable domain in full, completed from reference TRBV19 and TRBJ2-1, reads DGGITQSPKYLFRKEGQNVTLSCEQNLNHDAMYWYRQDPGQGLRLIYYSQIVNDFQKGDIAEGYSVSREKKESFPLTVTSAQKNPTAFYLCASTGRGRGYEQFFGPGTRLTVL.